These T cell receptor beta chains were read from a single sample in a study of shared clonotypes between healthy human individuals. Clones were sequenced by immunoSEQ multiplex PCR, and TCRdb holds only the in-frame ones, with some missing. The sample has about 1 million clones; roughly 80% are singletons. The sequenced material came from memory CD4+ T cells sorted from blood. The receptors derive from a man aged 18 to 29 in good health. CDR3s include the opening cysteine and the closing phenylalanine or tryptophan. Each record gives: D gene, V gene, J gene, clone size, CDR3 DNA, CDR3 protein. A D gene is named only where the DNA matches it firmly. Clone size is shown for a subset of rows, as once, few, many or a class of expanded clone.

.,TRBV6-1,TRBJ1-2,.,TGTGCCAGCAGTGAACTTGGCGGCTACACCTTC,CASSELGGYTF
TRBD2,TRBV27,TRBJ2-2,.,TGTGCCAGCAGGAGACCCTTTACTAGCGGGAGGTTGAACACCGGGGAGCTGTTTTTT,CASRRPFTSGRLNTGELFF
.,TRBV18,TRBJ2-3,.,TGTGCCAGCTCACCCCCTAACGGAGATACGCAGTATTTT,CASSPPNGDTQYF
TRBD2,TRBV5-1,TRBJ2-5,.,TGCGCCAGCAGCTTGGCCGATACTAGCGGGGGGCAGGAGACCCAGTACTTC,CASSLADTSGGQETQYF
.,TRBV28,TRBJ1-3,.,TGTGCCAGCAGTCTTATAGGAAACACCATATATTTT,CASSLIGNTIYF
.,TRBV6-1,TRBJ2-3,.,TGTGCCAGCAGTGAACCTCGTGGGGCGCTGAAAACAGATACGCAGTATTTT,CASSEPRGALKTDTQYF
.,TRBV15,TRBJ2-7,.,TGTGCCACCAGCAGAGACCTTAGGGGGGAGCAGTACTTC,CATSRDLRGEQYF
.,TRBV30,TRBJ2-7,.,TGTGCCTCCCGTCAGTCGGCTTCCTACGAGCAGTACTTC,CASRQSASYEQYF
.,TRBV5-1,TRBJ2-7,once,TGCGCCAGCAGCTTGGTTCAGGGCGGGTCCTACGAGCAGTACTTC,CASSLVQGGSYEQYF
TRBD1,TRBV5-4,TRBJ1-2,.,TGTGCCAGCAGCTTGGTGACAGGGGGCAAAAACTATGGCTACACCTTC,CASSLVTGGKNYGYTF
TRBD1,TRBV18,TRBJ1-5,.,TGTGCCAGCTCACCGGTGGGACAGGCCTCTTCCCAGCCCCAGCATTTT,CASSPVGQASSQPQHF
TRBD2,TRBV9,TRBJ2-7,many,TGTGCCAGCAGCGCGGGACTAGCGCTCTCCTACGAGCAGTACTTC,CASSAGLALSYEQYF
.,TRBV5-1,TRBJ2-1,.,TGCGCCAGCAGCTTGGGTGCCCCCAATGAGCAGTTCTTC,CASSLGAPNEQFF
.,TRBV4-3,TRBJ1-2,.,TGCGCCAGCAGCCAAGAGGGCCCCTATGGCTACACCTTC,CASSQEGPYGYTF
.,TRBV2,TRBJ1-6,.,TGTGCCAGCAGTGTAACCGGTTCGAATTCACCCCTCCACTTT,CASSVTGSNSPLHF
TRBD1,TRBV30,TRBJ1-6,.,TGTGCCTGGAGTGCCCGACAGGGAAATTCACCCCTCCACTTT,CAWSARQGNSPLHF
TRBD1,TRBV25-1,TRBJ2-7,.,TGTGCCAGCAGTGAGGTTGGGACAGGGTCCTACGAGCAGTACTTC,CASSEVGTGSYEQYF